One and the same sample provided the 9 T cell receptor delta chains below, sequenced in a study of gamma-delta T cells after stem cell transplantation (dated by TCRdb to about 2016). The method behind the library was RT-PCR. The sample was run on an Illumina MiSeq. TCRdb recomputed clones from the public reads with CATT; identical DNA rows were then combined. For this sample there are 4,500 to 5,500 delta-chain clones; approximately 10% appear just once. Roughly an eighth of the sample is taken by the ten largest. Sequencing input: gamma-delta T cells. Receptor source: a human donor. It is not recorded whose cells these are; they may come from a transplant donor.

This CDR3 is CSVGGHPSLYTDKLIF. The CDR3 nucleotides are TGTAGCGTTGGGGGCCATCCCTCCCTATACACCGATAAACTCATCTTT. V gene TRDV2 combines with J gene TRDJ1; TRDD3 might be the D (6 bases). This CDR3 is 16 amino acids long. Germline CDR1 is GEAIGNYY and CDR2 is EKD.

J is TRDJ1 and V is TRDV2; TRDD3 matches 12 bases. Germline assignment: CDR1 GEAIGNYY and CDR2 EKD. This CDR3 is built from 18 residues. Germline trimming cut 3 bases from V and 3 bases from J; bases unmatched to any gene: 13. The CDR3: CACDHVLGDTFFSDKLIF. The CDR3 DNA sequence: TGTGCCTGTGACCACGTACTGGGGGATACTTTTTTCTCCGATAAACTCATCTTT.

V gene TRDV2 combines with J gene TRDJ1, with TRDD3 matching over 9 bases. The germline CDR1 and CDR2 sequences are GEAIGNYY and EKD. CDR3 length: 18 residues. Trimming took 0 bases from V and 0 from J; bases not matched to a gene: 10. The chain's CDR3 is CACDTVVQNWGNTDKLIF. The DNA of the CDR3 is TGTGCCTGTGACACCGTGGTTCAAAACTGGGGGAACACCGATAAACTCATCTTT.

In its sample, this clone ranks as medium-sized. The chain couples TRDV2 to TRDJ1; 7 nucleotides agree with TRDD3. The CDR3 totals 18 residues. Per the germline V gene, CDR1 is GEAIGNYY and CDR2 is EKD. Trimming at V came to 1 base and at J to 1 base, leaving 14 bases not matched to a gene. Written as DNA, the CDR3 is TGTGCCTGTGACACAATCGCTACTGGGGATGGCCTCACCGATAAACTCATCTTT. Residues: CACDTIATGDGLTDKLIF.

This clone was seen more than once but under ten times. This could be a read error, since a much larger clone is one nucleotide away. Other nucleotide sequences in the sample specify the same CDR3. This sequence joins TRDV2 and TRDJ1, with 12 bases identical to TRDD3. The CDR3 length is 16 residues. The V gene's germline CDR1 is GEAIGNYY and CDR2 EKD. CDR3 nucleotide sequence: TGCGCCGGTGGGCCCCTGGGGGATACGAACACCGATAAACTCATCTTT. This translates into CAGGPLGDTNTDKLIF.

Regarding this clone: TCRdb records a much larger clone's protein for this DNA, with a difference at residue 4 that likely arises from a read error; the protein given is the translation of the DNA. The chain couples TRDV2 to TRDJ1; perhaps TRDD3 as D (6 bases). This CDR3 is built from 15 residues. Germline CDR1 is GEAIGNYY and CDR2 is EKD. The CDR3 nucleotides read TGTGCCTGTGGCACCGTTACTGGGTCGGGGGATAAACTCATCTTT. This gives the protein CACGTVTGSGDKLIF.

This clone was picked up a small number of times. This DNA translates differently at residue 6 from the TCRdb protein, which is that of a much larger clone; a read error is likely, and the protein shown is the DNA's own translation. V is TRDV2 and J is TRDJ1, with 8 bases lining up with TRDD3. The CDR3 extends over 19 amino acids. After removal of 0 bases from V and 0 bases from J, the junction contained 14 bases not matched to a gene. In germline, CDR1 is GEAIGNYY, CDR2 EKD. CDR3 coding DNA: TGTGCCTGTGACACCGGAGCTGGGGGAGCCGACTTGTACACCGATAAACTCATCTTT. It codes for CACDTGAGGADLYTDKLIF.

By share of the sample, this clone is medium-sized. V usage is TRDV2 and J usage is TRDJ1, with TRDD3 identical over 7 bases. This CDR3 has 15 amino acids. The V gene's germline CDR1 is GEAIGNYY and CDR2 EKD. V lost 3 bases to trimming and J lost 0 bases; unmatched junction nucleotides: 6. The CDR3 DNA reads as TGTGCCTGTGACCCCGTACTGGGGAACACCGATAAACTCATCTTT. Amino acids: CACDPVLGNTDKLIF.

As concerns this clone: TCRdb's protein and the translated DNA diverge at residue 7; the protein reported here is the translation of the DNA. As DNA, the CDR3 is TGTGCCTGTGACACGCCGGTTACTGGGGATACACCATGGACCGATAAACTCATCTTT. Translated: CACDTPVTGDTPWTDKLIF. The rearrangement uses TRDV2 and TRDJ1; 8 bases agree with TRDD3. The germline CDR1 and CDR2 sequences are GEAIGNYY and EKD. The J segment lost 2 bases and the V segment lost 1 base, leaving 17 bases of the junction unmatched. CDR3 length: 19 amino acids.